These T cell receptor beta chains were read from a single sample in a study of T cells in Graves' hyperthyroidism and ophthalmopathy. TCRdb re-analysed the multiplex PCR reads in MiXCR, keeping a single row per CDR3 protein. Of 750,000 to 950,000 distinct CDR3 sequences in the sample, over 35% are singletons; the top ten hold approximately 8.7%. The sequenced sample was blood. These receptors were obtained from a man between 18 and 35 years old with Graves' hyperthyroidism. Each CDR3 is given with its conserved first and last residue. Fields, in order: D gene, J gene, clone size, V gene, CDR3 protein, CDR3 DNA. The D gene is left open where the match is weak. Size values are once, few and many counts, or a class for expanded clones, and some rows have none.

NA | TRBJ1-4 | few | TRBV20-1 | CSARAGQGLNEKLFF | TGCAGTGCTAGAGCGGGACAAGGCCTTAATGAAAAACTGTTTTTT
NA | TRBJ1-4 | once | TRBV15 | CATSSEKLFF | TGTGCCACCAGCAGCGAAAAACTGTTTTTT
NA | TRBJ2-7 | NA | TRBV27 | CASSAGTEQYF | TGTGCCAGCAGTGCAGGGACCGAGCAGTACTTC
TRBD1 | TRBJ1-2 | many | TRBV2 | CASMSDRPYGYTF | TGTGCCAGCATGTCGGACAGGCCCTATGGCTACACCTTC
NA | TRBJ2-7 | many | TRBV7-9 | CASSSFRDTHEQYF | TGTGCCAGCAGCTCATTCCGGGACACTCACGAGCAGTACTTC
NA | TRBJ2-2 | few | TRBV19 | CASSPYPRGPGELFF | TGTGCCAGTAGTCCCTACCCCAGGGGCCCCGGGGAGCTGTTTTTT
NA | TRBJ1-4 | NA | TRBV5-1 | CASTERPNEKLFF | TGCGCCAGCACTGAGAGACCTAATGAAAAACTGTTTTTT
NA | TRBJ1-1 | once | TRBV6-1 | CATEKGTEAFF | TGTGCCACCGAGAAGGGCACTGAAGCTTTCTTT
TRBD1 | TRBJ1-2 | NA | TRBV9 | CASSAGQANGYTF | TGTGCCAGCAGCGCCGGACAGGCCAATGGCTACACCTTC
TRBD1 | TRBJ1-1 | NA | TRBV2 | CASSDQGAAF | TGTGCCAGCAGTGATCAGGGGGCGGCCTTT
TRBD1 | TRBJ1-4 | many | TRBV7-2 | CASSAGQGTNEKLFF | TGTGCCAGCAGCGCGGGACAGGGGACTAATGAAAAACTGTTTTTT
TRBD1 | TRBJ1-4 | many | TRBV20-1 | CSALPGQDEKLFF | TGCAGTGCCCTACCGGGACAGGACGAAAAACTGTTTTTT
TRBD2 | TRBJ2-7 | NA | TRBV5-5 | CASSQALGGRGYEQYF | TGTGCCAGCAGCCAAGCTCTCGGCGGGAGAGGGTACGAGCAGTACTTC
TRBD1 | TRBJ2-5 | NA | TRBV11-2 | CASSLVGQLQETQYF | TGTGCCAGCAGCTTAGTGGGACAGCTCCAAGAGACCCAGTACTTC
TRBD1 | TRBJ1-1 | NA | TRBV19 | CASSPVDAGGTEAFF | TGTGCCAGTAGCCCAGTCGATGCAGGGGGCACTGAAGCTTTCTTT
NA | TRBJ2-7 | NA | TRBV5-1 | CASSLGTANYEQYF | TGCGCCAGCAGCTTGGGAACAGCAAACTACGAGCAGTACTTC
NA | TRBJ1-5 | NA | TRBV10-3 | CAISDPGRDRYF | TGTGCCATCAGTGACCCTGGTAGGGATCGTTATTTT
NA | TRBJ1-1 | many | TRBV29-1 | CSGGPLGRTEAFF | TGCAGCGGGGGACCCCTGGGGAGAACTGAAGCTTTCTTT
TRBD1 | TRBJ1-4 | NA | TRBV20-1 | CSASRGRATNEKLFF | TGCAGTGCTAGCAGGGGGCGGGCAACTAATGAAAAACTGTTTTTT
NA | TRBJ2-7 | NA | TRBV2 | CASSEGGWGTYEQYF | TGTGCCAGCAGTGAAGGAGGGTGGGGAACCTACGAGCAGTACTTC
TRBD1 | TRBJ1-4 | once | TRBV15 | CATRSTRDSEKLFF | TGTGCCACCAGATCTACCCGGGACAGTGAAAAACTGTTTTTT
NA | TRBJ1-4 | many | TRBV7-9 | CASSATDGNEKLFF | TGTGCCAGCAGCGCGACAGACGGCAATGAAAAACTGTTTTTT
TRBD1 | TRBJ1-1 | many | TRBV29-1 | CSVGHRGREAFF | TGCAGCGTTGGGCACAGGGGCCGTGAGGCTTTCTTT
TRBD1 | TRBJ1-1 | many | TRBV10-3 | CAISGRQGNEAFF | TGTGCCATCAGTGGCCGACAGGGCAATGAAGCTTTCTTT
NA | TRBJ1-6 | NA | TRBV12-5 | CASGLASWGKDSPLHF | TGTGCTAGTGGTTTGGCCTCTTGGGGGAAGGATTCACCCCTCCACTTT
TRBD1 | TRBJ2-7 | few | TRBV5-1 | CASSPETGLKGEQYF | TGCGCCAGCAGCCCGGAGACAGGGCTCAAGGGCGAGCAGTACTTC
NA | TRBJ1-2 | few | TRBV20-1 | CSARDRGGRDGYTF | TGCAGTGCTAGAGATCGAGGGGGAAGGGATGGCTACACCTTC
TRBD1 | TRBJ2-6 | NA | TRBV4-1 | CASSLRQGGGANVLTF | TGCGCCAGCAGCCTCCGACAGGGGGGTGGGGCCAACGTCCTGACTTTC
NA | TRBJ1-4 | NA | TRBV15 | CATSSEGAGEKLFF | TGTGCCACCAGCAGCGAAGGGGCCGGTGAAAAACTGTTTTTT
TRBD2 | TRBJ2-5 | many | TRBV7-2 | CASQREMGETQYF | TGTGCCAGCCAGCGGGAGATGGGAGAGACCCAGTACTTC
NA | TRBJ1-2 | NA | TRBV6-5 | CASSYSDGDYGYTF | TGTGCCAGCAGTTACAGTGACGGGGACTATGGCTACACCTTC
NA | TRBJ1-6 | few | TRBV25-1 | CASPTRQDQGSPLHF | TGTGCCAGCCCGACCCGACAGGATCAGGGGTCACCCCTCCACTTT
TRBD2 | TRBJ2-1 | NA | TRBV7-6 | CASSLGLAVNEQFF | TGTGCCAGCAGCTTAGGACTAGCGGTGAATGAGCAGTTCTTC
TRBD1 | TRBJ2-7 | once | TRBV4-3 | CASSQDWDRYSYEQYF | TGCGCCAGCAGCCAAGATTGGGACAGGTATTCCTACGAGCAGTACTTC
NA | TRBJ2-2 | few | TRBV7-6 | CASSLNPAGELFF | TGTGCCAGCAGCCTAAATCCAGCCGGGGAGCTGTTTTTT
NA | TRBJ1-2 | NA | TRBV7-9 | CASSGTALNYGYTF | TGTGCCAGCAGTGGAACAGCACTTAACTATGGCTACACCTTC
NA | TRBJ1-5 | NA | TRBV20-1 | CSASGWTSTLQPQHF | TGCAGTGCTAGCGGCTGGACGTCCACCTTACAGCCCCAGCATTTT
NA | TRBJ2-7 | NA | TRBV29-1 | CSVEEGGLGYEQYF | TGCAGCGTTGAAGAGGGGGGGCTTGGGTACGAGCAGTACTTC
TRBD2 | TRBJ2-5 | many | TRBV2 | CASRLAALQETQYF | TGTGCCAGCAGACTAGCGGCACTCCAAGAGACCCAGTACTTC
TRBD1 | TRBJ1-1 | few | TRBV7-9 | CAVSRDRDVVNTEAFF | TGTGCCGTCTCCCGGGACAGGGATGTGGTAAACACTGAAGCTTTCTTT
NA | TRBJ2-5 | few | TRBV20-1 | CSARDPRGGAGETQYF | TGCAGTGCTAGAGATCCTAGGGGGGGGGCCGGTGAGACCCAGTACTTC
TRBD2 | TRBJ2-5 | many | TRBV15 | CATSPRGASGAETQYF | TGTGCCACCAGCCCGAGAGGAGCTAGCGGGGCGGAGACCCAGTACTTC
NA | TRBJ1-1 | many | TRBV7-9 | CASSHDTEAFF | TGTGCCAGTAGTCATGACACTGAAGCTTTCTTT
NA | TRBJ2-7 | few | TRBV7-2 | CASSLTGARSYEQYF | TGTGCCAGCAGCTTAACCGGGGCGCGCTCCTACGAGCAGTACTTC
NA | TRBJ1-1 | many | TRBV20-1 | CSARGGGPNTEAFF | TGCAGTGCTCGAGGAGGGGGGCCGAACACTGAAGCTTTCTTT
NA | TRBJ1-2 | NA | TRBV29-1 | CSVDVAGGYTF | TGCAGCGTTGACGTAGCGGGGGGCTACACCTTC
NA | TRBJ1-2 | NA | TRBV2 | CASSQDNGAGSNYGYTF | TGCGCCAGCAGCCAAGATAACGGAGCAGGGTCGAACTATGGCTACACCTTC
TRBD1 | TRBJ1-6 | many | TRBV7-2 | CASSPDRGYNSPLHF | TGTGCCAGCAGCCCGGACAGGGGGTATAATTCACCCCTCCACTTT
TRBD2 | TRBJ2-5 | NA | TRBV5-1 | CASSFNSGRRETQYF | TGCGCCAGCAGCTTTAATAGCGGGAGGAGAGAGACCCAGTACTTC
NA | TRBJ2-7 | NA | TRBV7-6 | CASSLVSGPTYEQYF | TGTGCCAGCAGCTTAGTCTCTGGGCCCACCTACGAGCAGTACTTC
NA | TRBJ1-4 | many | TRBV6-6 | CASTPTANEKLFF | TGTGCCAGCACCCCCACAGCTAATGAAAAACTGTTTTTT
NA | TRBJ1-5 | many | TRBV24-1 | CATSEGIRNQPQHF | TGTGCCACCAGTGAGGGCATCCGAAATCAGCCCCAGCATTTT